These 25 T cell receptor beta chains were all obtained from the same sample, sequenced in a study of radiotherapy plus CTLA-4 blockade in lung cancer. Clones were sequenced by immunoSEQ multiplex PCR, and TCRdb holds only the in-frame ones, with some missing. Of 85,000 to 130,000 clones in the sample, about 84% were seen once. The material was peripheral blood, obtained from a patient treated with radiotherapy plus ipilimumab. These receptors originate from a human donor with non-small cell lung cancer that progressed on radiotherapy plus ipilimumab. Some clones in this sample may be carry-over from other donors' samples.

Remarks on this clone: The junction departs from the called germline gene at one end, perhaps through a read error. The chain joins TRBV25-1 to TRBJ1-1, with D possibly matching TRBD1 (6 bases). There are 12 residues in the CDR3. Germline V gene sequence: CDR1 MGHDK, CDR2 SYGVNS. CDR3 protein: CASSESWGGHYF. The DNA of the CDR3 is TGTGCCAGCAGTGAAAGTTGGGGGGGCCACTACTTT.

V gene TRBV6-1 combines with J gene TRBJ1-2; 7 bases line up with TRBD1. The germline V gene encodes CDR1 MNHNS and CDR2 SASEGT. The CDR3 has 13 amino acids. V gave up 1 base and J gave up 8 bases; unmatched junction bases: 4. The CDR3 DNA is TGTGCCAGCAGTGAAGTTGAAGGGGGCGGCTACACCTTC. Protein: CASSEVEGGGYTF.

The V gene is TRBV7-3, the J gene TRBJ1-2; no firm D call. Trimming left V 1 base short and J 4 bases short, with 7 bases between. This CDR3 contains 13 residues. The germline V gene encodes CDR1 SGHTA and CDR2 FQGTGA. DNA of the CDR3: TGTGCCAGCAGCTTAAACGCAGCCTATGGCTACACCTTC. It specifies CASSLNAAYGYTF.

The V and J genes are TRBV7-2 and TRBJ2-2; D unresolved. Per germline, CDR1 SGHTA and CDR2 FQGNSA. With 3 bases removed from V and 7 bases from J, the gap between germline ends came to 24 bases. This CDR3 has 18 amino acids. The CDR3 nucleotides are TGTGCCAGCAGCTTCTCCTTCTTCCGCAGCCGCCCTGGCGGGGAGCTGTTTTTT. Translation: CASSFSFFRSRPGGELFF.

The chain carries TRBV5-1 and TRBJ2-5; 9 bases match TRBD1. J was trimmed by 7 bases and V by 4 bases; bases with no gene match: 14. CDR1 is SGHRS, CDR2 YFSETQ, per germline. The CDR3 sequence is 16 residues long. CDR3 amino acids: CASSPRDRDGAGTQYF. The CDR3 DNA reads TGCGCCAGCAGCCCCCGGGACAGGGATGGAGCGGGGACCCAGTACTTC.

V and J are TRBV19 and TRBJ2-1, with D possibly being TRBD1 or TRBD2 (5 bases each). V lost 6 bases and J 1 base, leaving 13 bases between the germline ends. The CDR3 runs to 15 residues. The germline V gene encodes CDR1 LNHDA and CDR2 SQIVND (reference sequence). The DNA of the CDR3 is TGTGCCAGTAGCCATGACGGGACGTCCTACAATGAGCAGTTCTTC. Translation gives CASSHDGTSYNEQFF.

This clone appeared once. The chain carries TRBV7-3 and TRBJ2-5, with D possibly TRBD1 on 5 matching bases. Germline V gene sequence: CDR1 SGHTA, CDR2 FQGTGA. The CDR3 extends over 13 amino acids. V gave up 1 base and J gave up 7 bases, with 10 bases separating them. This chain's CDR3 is CASSLIPQGTQYF. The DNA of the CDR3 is TGTGCCAGCAGCTTAATACCCCAGGGGACCCAGTACTTC.

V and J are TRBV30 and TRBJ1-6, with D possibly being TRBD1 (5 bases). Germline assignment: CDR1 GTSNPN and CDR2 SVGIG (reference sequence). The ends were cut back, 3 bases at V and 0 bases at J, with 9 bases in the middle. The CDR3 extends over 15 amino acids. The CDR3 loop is CAWRDITSYNSPLHF. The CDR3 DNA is TGTGCCTGGAGGGACATTACCTCCTATAATTCACCCCTCCACTTT. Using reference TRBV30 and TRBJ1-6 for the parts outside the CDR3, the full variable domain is SQTIHQWPATLVQPVGSPLSLECTVEGTSNPNLYWYRQAAGRGLQLLFYSVGIGQISSEVPQNLSASRPQDRQFILSSKKLLLSDSGFYLCAWRDITSYNSPLHFGNGTRLTVT.

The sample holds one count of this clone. The CDR3 reads CASSITRYYGYTF. CDR3 DNA: TGTGCCAGTAGTATTACACGGTACTATGGCTACACCTTC. This chain links TRBV19 with TRBJ1-2; the D is unclear. The CDR3 contains 13 residues. Trimming took off 3 bases at V and 3 bases at J, with 8 bases between the two ends. Germline CDR1 and CDR2: LNHDA and SQIVND (reference sequence).

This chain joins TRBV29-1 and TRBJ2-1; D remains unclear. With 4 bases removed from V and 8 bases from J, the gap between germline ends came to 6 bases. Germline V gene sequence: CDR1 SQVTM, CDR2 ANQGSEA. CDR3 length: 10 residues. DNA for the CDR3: TGCAGCGTTGGGTCCTATGAGCAGTTCTTC. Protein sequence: CSVGSYEQFF.

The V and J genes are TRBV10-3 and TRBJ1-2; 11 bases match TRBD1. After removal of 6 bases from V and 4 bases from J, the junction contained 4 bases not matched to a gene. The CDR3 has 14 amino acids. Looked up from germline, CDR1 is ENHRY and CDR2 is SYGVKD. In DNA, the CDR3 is TGTGCCATCAGCGGGACAGGGGGAGGCTATGGCTACACCTTC. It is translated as CAISGTGGGYGYTF.

The CDR3 bases are TGTGCCTGGAGTCCTGGGGTGCAAGAGACCCAGTACTTC. This encodes CAWSPGVQETQYF. The chain joins TRBV30 to TRBJ2-5, with unresolved D. The CDR3 is 13 residues long. The germline V and J ends were trimmed by 2 bases and 2 bases, with 9 bases remaining between them. Germline V CDR1 and CDR2: GTSNPN, SVGIG (reference sequence).

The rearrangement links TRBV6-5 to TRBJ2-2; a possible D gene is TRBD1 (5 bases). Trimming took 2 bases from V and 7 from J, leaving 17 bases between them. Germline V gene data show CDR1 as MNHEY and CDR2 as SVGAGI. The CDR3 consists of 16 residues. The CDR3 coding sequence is TGTGCCAGCAGTTACGGGTGGGGCAGGGTCAACGGGGAGCTGTTTTTT. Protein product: CASSYGWGRVNGELFF.

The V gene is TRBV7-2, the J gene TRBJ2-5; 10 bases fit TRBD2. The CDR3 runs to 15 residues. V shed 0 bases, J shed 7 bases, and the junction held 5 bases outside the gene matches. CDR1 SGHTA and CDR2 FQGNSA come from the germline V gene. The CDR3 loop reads CASSLASGGRGTQYF. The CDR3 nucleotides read TGTGCCAGCAGCTTAGCTAGCGGGGGGCGGGGGACCCAGTACTTC.

This CDR3 is CASSQGRGNRNIQYF. Written as DNA, the CDR3 is TGTGCCAGCAGTCAAGGGAGGGGGAATCGAAACATTCAGTACTTC. The chain couples TRBV27 to TRBJ2-4; D might be TRBD2 (7 bases). Germline V CDR1 and CDR2: MNHEY, SMNVEV (reference sequence). V lost 5 bases, J lost 6 bases, and 17 bases lay in between. This CDR3 is built from 15 residues.

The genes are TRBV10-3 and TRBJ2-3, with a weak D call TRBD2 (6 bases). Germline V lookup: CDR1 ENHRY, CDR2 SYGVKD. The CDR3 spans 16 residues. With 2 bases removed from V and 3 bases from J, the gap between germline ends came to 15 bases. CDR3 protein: CAISEKTRVSTDTQYF. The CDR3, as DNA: TGTGCCATCAGTGAGAAGACTAGAGTTTCTACAGATACGCAGTATTTT.

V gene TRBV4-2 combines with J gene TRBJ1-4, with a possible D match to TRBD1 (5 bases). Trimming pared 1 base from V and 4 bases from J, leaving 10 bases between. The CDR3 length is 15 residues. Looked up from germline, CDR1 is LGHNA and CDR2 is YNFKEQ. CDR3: CASSQGAQGNEKLFF. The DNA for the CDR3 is TGTGCCAGCAGCCAAGGGGCTCAGGGTAATGAAAAACTGTTTTTT.

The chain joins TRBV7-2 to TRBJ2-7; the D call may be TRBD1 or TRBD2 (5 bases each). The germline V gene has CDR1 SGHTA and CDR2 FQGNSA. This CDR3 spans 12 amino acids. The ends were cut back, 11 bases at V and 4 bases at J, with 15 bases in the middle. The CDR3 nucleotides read TGTGCCCGTAGAGGGGCACTATACGAGCAGTACTTC. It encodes CARRGALYEQYF.

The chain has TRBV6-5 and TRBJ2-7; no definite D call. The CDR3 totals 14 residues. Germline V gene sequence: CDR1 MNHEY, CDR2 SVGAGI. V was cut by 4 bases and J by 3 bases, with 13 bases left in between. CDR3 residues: CASSFQKRDYEQYF. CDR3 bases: TGTGCCAGCAGTTTCCAAAAGCGTGACTACGAGCAGTACTTC.

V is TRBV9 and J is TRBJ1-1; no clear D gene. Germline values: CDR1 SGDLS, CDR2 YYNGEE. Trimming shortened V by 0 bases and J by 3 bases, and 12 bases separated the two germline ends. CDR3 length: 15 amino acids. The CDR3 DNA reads TGTGCCAGCAGCGTAGAAGGGTGGAAAGACACTGAAGCTTTCTTT. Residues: CASSVEGWKDTEAFF.

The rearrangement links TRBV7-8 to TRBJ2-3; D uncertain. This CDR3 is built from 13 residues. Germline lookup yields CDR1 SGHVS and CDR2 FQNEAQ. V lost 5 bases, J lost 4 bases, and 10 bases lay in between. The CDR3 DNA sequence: TGTGCCAGCAGCCAACTCCTGGCAGATACGCAGTATTTT. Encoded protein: CASSQLLADTQYF.

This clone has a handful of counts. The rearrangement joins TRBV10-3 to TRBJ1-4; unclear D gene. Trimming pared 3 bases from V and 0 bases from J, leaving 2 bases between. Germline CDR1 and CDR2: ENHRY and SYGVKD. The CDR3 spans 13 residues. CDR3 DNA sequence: TGTGCCATCAGTGACTCAACTAATGAAAAACTGTTTTTT. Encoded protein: CAISDSTNEKLFF.

CDR3 in amino acids: CASSYGAGVEETQYF. The CDR3 DNA sequence: TGTGCCAGCAGTTACGGCGCGGGGGTGGAAGAGACCCAGTACTTC. J is TRBJ2-5 and V is TRBV6-5; TRBD2 matches at 7 bases. The V segment lost 2 bases and the J segment 3 bases; nucleotides outside the gene matches: 6. The CDR3 has 15 amino acids. CDR1 is MNHEY and CDR2 is SVGAGI in the germline V gene.

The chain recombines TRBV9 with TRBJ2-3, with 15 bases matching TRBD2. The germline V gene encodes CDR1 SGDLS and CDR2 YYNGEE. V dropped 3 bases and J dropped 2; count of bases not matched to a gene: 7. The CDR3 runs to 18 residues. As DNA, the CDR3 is TGTGCCAGCAGCGCCGGGACTAGCGGGGGGACTTACACAGATACGCAGTATTTT. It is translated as CASSAGTSGGTYTDTQYF.

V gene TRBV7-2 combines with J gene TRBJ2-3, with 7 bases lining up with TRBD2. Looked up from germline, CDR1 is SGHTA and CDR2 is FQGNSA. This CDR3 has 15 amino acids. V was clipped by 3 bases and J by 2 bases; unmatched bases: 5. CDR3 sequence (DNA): TGTGCCAGCAGCTTTTCGCGGGGGACCACAGATACGCAGTATTTT. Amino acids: CASSFSRGTTDTQYF.